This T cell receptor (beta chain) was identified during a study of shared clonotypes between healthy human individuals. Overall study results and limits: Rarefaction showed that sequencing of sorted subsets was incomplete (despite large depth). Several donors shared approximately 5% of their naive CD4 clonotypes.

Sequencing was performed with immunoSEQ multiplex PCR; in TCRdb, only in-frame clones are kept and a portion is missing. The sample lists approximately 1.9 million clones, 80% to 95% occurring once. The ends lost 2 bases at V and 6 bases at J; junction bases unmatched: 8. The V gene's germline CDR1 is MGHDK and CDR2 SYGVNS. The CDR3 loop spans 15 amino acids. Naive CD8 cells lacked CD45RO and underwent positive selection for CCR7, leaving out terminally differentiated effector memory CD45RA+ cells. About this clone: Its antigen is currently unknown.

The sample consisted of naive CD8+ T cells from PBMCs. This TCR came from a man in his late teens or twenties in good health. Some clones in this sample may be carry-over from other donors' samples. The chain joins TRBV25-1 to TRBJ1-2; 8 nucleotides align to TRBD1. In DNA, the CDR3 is TGTGCCAGCAGTGAAACCCCAGGGGGCGCGGATGGCTACACCTTC. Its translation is CASSETPGGADGYTF.